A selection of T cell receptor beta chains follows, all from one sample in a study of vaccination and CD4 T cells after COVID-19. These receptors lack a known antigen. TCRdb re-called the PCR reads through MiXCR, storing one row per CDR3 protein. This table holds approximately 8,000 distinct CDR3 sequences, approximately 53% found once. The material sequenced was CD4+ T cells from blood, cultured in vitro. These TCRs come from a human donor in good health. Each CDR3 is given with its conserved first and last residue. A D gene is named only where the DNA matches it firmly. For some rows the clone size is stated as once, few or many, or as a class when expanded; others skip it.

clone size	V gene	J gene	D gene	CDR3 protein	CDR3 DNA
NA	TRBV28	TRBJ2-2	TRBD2	CASSLSGSGRGELFF	TGTGCCAGCAGTTTATCGGGTTCCGGGAGGGGGGAGCTGTTTTTT
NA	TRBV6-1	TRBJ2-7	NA	CASSTLTGSRSYEQYF	TGTGCCAGCAGTACACTTACAGGGTCCCGCTCCTACGAGCAGTACTTC
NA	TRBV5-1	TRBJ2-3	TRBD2	CASSLVSLAGGSTDTQYF	TGCGCCAGCAGCTTGGTATCACTAGCGGGCGGAAGCACAGATACGCAGTATTTT
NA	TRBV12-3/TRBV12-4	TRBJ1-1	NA	CASSFSGRGMNTEAFF	TGTGCCAGCAGTTTCTCTGGCAGGGGTATGAACACTGAAGCTTTCTTT
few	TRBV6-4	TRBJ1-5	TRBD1	CASSDDGTGGNQPQHF	TGTGCCAGCAGTGACGACGGGACAGGGGGTAATCAGCCCCAGCATTTT
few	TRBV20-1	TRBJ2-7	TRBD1	CSVPTGAAGEQYF	TGCAGTGTCCCTACAGGGGCAGCAGGCGAGCAGTACTTC
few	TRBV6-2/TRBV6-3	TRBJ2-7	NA	CASSSALIYEQYF	TGTGCCAGCAGTTCGGCACTGATCTACGAGCAGTACTTC
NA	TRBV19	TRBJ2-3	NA	CASSIRAGDTDTQYF	TGTGCCAGTAGTATAAGGGCAGGGGACACAGATACGCAGTATTTT
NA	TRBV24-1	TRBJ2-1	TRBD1	CATSDQRTGLEQFF	TGTGCCACCAGTGATCAGCGGACAGGGCTTGAGCAGTTCTTC
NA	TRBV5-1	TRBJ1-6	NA	CASQSGTGNSPLHF	TGCGCCAGCCAATCGGGGACCGGTAATTCACCCCTCCACTTT
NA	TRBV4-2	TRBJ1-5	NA	CASSLGAGDGNQPQHF	TGTGCCAGCAGCCTAGGGGCCGGGGACGGTAATCAGCCCCAGCATTTT
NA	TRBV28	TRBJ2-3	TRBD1	CASSRDRVVDTQYF	TGTGCCAGCAGTAGGGACAGGGTGGTAGATACGCAGTATTTT
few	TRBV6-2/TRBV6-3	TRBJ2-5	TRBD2	CASSYSLAGVGPPASQYF	TGTGCCAGCAGTTACAGTCTAGCGGGAGTCGGCCCACCAGCGTCCCAGTACTTC
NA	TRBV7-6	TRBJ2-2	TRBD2	CASSLLAGGSTGELFF	TGTGCCAGCAGCTTGCTAGCGGGAGGGTCCACCGGGGAGCTGTTTTTT
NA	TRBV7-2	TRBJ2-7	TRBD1	CASSLTGTGTTYEQYF	TGTGCCAGCAGCCTGACCGGGACAGGGACCACCTACGAGCAGTACTTC
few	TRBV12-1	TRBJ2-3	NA	CASSFRGSTDTQYF	TGTGCCAGCAGCTTCCGGGGGAGCACAGATACGCAGTATTTT
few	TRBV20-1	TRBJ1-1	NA	CSARGSMRAEAFF	TGCAGTGCTCGCGGGAGTATGAGGGCTGAAGCTTTCTTT
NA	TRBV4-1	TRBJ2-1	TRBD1	CASSTPGTGFGNEQFF	TGCGCCAGCAGCACCCCCGGGACAGGGTTTGGTAATGAGCAGTTCTTC
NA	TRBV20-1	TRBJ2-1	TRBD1	CSARTGQANEQFF	TGCAGTGCAAGGACAGGTCAGGCGAATGAGCAGTTCTTC
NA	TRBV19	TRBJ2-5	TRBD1	CASSIGKTGFQETQYF	TGTGCCAGTAGTATCGGAAAGACAGGGTTTCAAGAGACCCAGTACTTC
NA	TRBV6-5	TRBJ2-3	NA	CASSYRGRGLADTQYF	TGTGCCAGCAGTTACCGCGGCAGGGGATTGGCAGATACGCAGTATTTT
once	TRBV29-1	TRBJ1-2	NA	CSVTLPNYGYTF	TGCAGCGTGACATTGCCTAACTATGGCTACACCTTC
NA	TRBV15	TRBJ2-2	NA	CATSRGQNTGELFF	TGTGCCACCAGCAGAGGGCAGAACACCGGGGAGCTGTTTTTT
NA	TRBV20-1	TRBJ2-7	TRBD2	CSARENRLAGVASYEQYF	TGCAGTGCTAGAGAAAACCGACTAGCGGGAGTAGCGTCCTACGAGCAGTACTTC
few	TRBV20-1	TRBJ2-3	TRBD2	CSARFSGSSDTQYF	TGCAGTGCTAGATTCAGCGGGAGTTCAGATACGCAGTATTTT
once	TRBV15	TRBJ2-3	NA	CATSRGTTDTQYF	TGTGCCACCAGCAGAGGGACTACAGATACGCAGTATTTT
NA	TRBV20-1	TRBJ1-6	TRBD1	CSASRDRGSPLHF	TGCAGTGCTAGCCGGGACAGGGGGTCACCCCTCCACTTT